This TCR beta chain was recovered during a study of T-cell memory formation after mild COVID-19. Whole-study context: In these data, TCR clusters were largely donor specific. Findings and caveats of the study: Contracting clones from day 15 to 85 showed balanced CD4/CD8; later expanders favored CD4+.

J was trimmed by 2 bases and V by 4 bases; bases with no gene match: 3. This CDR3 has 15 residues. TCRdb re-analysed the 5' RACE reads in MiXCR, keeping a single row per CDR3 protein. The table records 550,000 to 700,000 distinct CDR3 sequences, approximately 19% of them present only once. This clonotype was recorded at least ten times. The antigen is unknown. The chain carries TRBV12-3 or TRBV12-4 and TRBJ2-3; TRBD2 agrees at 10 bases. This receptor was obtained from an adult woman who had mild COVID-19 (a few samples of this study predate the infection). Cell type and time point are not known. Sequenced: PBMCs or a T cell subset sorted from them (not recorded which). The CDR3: CASSWTSGNTDTQYF. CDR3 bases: TGTGCCAGCAGTTGGACTAGCGGTAACACAGATACGCAGTATTTT.